This passage covers 15 T cell receptor beta chains from one sample sequenced in a study of Tregs in tolerant kidney transplant recipients. The data were produced by immunoSEQ multiplex PCR, yet TCRdb's version contains in-frame clones alone and is incomplete. This sample has about 110,000 clones, with about 90% found just once. The sequences come from CD4+ T cells from blood, collected before the transplant. The receptors originated from a human donor who received a combined kidney and bone marrow transplant.

The chain couples TRBV11-2 to TRBJ2-3; TRBD1 might be the D (5 bases). The V gene's germline CDR1 is SGHAT and CDR2 FQNNGV. There are 13 residues in the CDR3. Trimming cost V 5 bases and J 5 bases, with 11 bases left between them. The CDR3 DNA follows: TGTGCCAGCAGCCACCACCAGGGAGATACGCAGTATTTT. As protein: CASSHHQGDTQYF. The full variable domain, completed using reference TRBV11-2 and TRBJ2-3, is EAGVAQSPRYKIIEKRQSVAFWCNPISGHATLYWYQQILGQGPKLLIQFQNNGVVDDSQLPKDRFSAERLKGVDSTLKIQPAKLEDSAVYLCASSHHQGDTQYFGPGTRLTVL.

V gene TRBV29-1 combines with J gene TRBJ2-7, with TRBD1 matching over 8 bases. There are 17 residues in the CDR3. V lost 7 bases and J lost 1; bases outside the gene matches: 18. Germline V gene lookup returns CDR1 SQVTM and CDR2 ANQGSEA. For the CDR3, the DNA is TGCAGCGCTAGGGGGGATGTACGACAGGGGTGGTCCTACGAGCAGTACTTC. Amino acids: CSARGDVRQGWSYEQYF.

This clone was seen a single time. The chain combines TRBV29-1 with TRBJ2-3, with 8 bases aligning to TRBD1. The germline V gene encodes CDR1 SQVTM and CDR2 ANQGSEA. V lost 8 bases, J lost 3 bases, and 4 bases stayed unmatched. This CDR3 comprises 12 residues. CDR3 in amino acids: CSLNRGTDTQYF. For the CDR3, the DNA is TGCAGCTTGAACAGGGGGACAGATACGCAGTATTTT.

In nucleotides, the CDR3 is TGTGCCAGCACCGCCCCCCTCGACAGTAGGGCAAATGGCTACACCTTC. It translates to CASTAPLDSRANGYTF. This sequence joins TRBV28 and TRBJ1-2, with a possible D match to TRBD1 (5 bases). The ends were cut back, 7 bases at V and 6 bases at J, with 24 bases in the middle. Germline V lookup: CDR1 MDHEN, CDR2 SYDVKM. The CDR3 length is 16 residues.

J is TRBJ1-2 and V is TRBV11-2, with 8 bases matching TRBD1. This CDR3 contains 14 residues. J gave up 3 bases and V 8 bases, and 8 bases lay outside the gene matches. CDR1 SGHAT and CDR2 FQNNGV come from the germline V gene. The CDR3 DNA reads TGTGCCAGCGCCCTGGCAGGGGGCGACTATGGCTACACCTTC. Amino acid sequence: CASALAGGDYGYTF. Looking up the rest from reference TRBV11-2 and TRBJ1-2 gives the full variable domain: EAGVAQSPRYKIIEKRQSVAFWCNPISGHATLYWYQQILGQGPKLLIQFQNNGVVDDSQLPKDRFSAERLKGVDSTLKIQPAKLEDSAVYLCASALAGGDYGYTFGSGTRLTVV.

The chain links TRBV11-2 to TRBJ2-7, with D possibly matching TRBD2 (6 bases). V lost 2 bases to trimming and J lost 5 bases, with 16 bases between them. The CDR3 has 15 residues. The germline gives CDR1 SGHAT, CDR2 FQNNGV. DNA of the CDR3: TGTGCCAGCAGCTTACAACGGGGGATCGGCAACGAGCAGTACTTC. Translation: CASSLQRGIGNEQYF.

A remark on this clone: The sample contains more than one DNA sequence encoding this CDR3. The J gene is TRBJ1-2, the V gene TRBV5-1; TRBD1 might be the D (5 bases). The CDR3 has 12 residues. CDR1 and CDR2 (germline): SGHRS, YFSETQ. The V gene lost 4 bases and the J gene lost 5 bases, with 9 bases spanning the gap. The CDR3 bases are TGCGCCAGCAGCCCGGGGGGGTATGGCTACACCTTC. Translating it yields CASSPGGYGYTF.

V and J are TRBV11-3 and TRBJ2-5; TRBD1 matches at 10 bases. After removal of 3 bases from V and 5 bases from J, the junction contained 6 bases not matched to a gene. The CDR3 consists of 15 residues. The germline CDR1 and CDR2 sequences are SGHNT and YENEEA. As DNA, the CDR3 is TGTGCCAGCAGCTTGGGGACAGGGGACGGGGAGACCCAGTACTTC. It specifies CASSLGTGDGETQYF.

A single count supports this clone. CDR3 in DNA: TGTGCCAGCTCGAAAGGGGATGGCACCGGGGAGCTGTTTTTT. This codes for CASSKGDGTGELFF. The chain links TRBV6-4 to TRBJ2-2, with D perhaps TRBD1 (5 bases). The CDR3 is made up of 14 amino acids. The ends were cut back, 8 bases at V and 4 bases at J, with 14 bases in the middle. Germline loops: CDR1 MRHNA, CDR2 SNTAGT.

This rearrangement joins TRBV19 to TRBJ1-2, with 7 positions matching TRBD1. The CDR3 is 14 amino acids. The ends lost 3 bases at V and 4 bases at J; junction bases unmatched: 5. The V gene's germline CDR1 is LNHDA and CDR2 SQIVND (reference sequence). CDR3 amino acids: CASSIRGDIYGYTF. Written as DNA, the CDR3 is TGTGCCAGTAGTATCAGGGGGGACATCTATGGCTACACCTTC.

The rearrangement joins TRBV18 to TRBJ2-3, with TRBD1 as a possible D gene (6 bases). The CDR3 runs 15 residues. From germline, CDR1 is KGHSH and CDR2 LQKENI. Trimming stripped 3 bases from V and 2 bases from J, with 12 bases between. The CDR3 is CASSPSGAPTDTQYF. The CDR3 nucleotides read TGTGCCAGCTCACCTTCAGGGGCACCCACAGATACGCAGTATTTT.

The gene calls are TRBV7-2 and TRBJ1-2, with D possibly matching TRBD1 (6 bases). Trimming removed 7 bases at V and 4 bases at J, with 22 bases between. The CDR3 is 16 amino acids. In germline, CDR1 is SGHTA, CDR2 FQGNSA. In nucleotides, the CDR3 is TGTGCCAGCACCAAAGGGGGGGCCCAGTCAGGCTATGGCTACACCTTC. The encoded protein is CASTKGGAQSGYGYTF.

The chain combines TRBV19 with TRBJ2-7; a possible D gene is TRBD2 (5 bases). Germline CDR1 reads LNHDA; CDR2 reads SQIVND (reference sequence). CDR3 size: 13 residues. Between the trimmed V and J ends, which lost 4 bases and 9 bases, there was a span of 16 bases. CDR3 in amino acids: CASSTGSSRGQYF. CDR3 in DNA: TGTGCCAGTAGTACGGGATCTTCCCGGGGGCAGTACTTC.

The chain uses TRBV7-9 and TRBJ2-7; D call uncertain. The CDR3 spans 13 residues. The germline CDR1 and CDR2 sequences are SEHNR and FQNEAQ (reference sequence). V shed 5 bases and J shed 5 bases, with 13 bases lying between them. CDR3 protein: CASSLPPGNEQYF. In DNA form, the CDR3 reads TGTGCCAGCAGCCTTCCCCCGGGTAACGAGCAGTACTTC.

The V gene is TRBV18, the J gene TRBJ1-4; D unresolved. Trimming stripped 2 bases from V and 6 bases from J, with 16 bases between. Germline V gene lookup returns CDR1 KGHSH and CDR2 LQKENI. This CDR3 is built from 16 residues. The CDR3 bases are TGTGCCAGCTCACCAGATTTGTCCAGGCTTGATGAAAAACTGTTTTTT. Its protein product is CASSPDLSRLDEKLFF.